This entry lists 30 T cell receptor beta chains sequenced from one sample in a study of T cell responses to AZD1222 COVID-19 vaccine. Assay: immunoSEQ multiplex PCR; the TCRdb copy retains only in-frame clones and omits some. Altogether some 100,000 clones are present, 85% to 90% being singletons, with the ten largest covering under 4%. Sample: peripheral blood, taken on day 0 of AZD1222 vaccination. The receptors shown here come from an adult in good health.

The V call is TRBV28, the J call TRBJ1-3; D remains unclear. The length of the CDR3 is 12 residues. Germline CDR1 and CDR2: MDHEN and SYDVKM. In DNA, the CDR3 is TGTCCGCAGGAGGCCTCTGGAAACACCATATATTTT. It translates to CPQEASGNTIYF.

This chain uses TRBV4-2 with TRBJ2-1; 9 bases map to TRBD2. The ends lost 3 bases at V and 9 bases at J; junction bases unmatched: 12. Germline V gene lookup returns CDR1 LGHNA and CDR2 YNFKEQ. This CDR3 contains 16 residues. CDR3 DNA: TGTGCCAGCAGCCATCCTTCCGCTAGCGGGGTAAGTGAGCAGTTCTTC. Translation gives CASSHPSASGVSEQFF.

This sequence joins TRBV6-2 or TRBV6-3 and TRBJ1-6, with a possible D match to TRBD1 (6 bases). The CDR3 has 14 amino acids. CDR1 and CDR2 (germline): MNHEY, SVGEGT. V was clipped by 4 bases and J by 7 bases, with 11 bases between them. CDR3 bases: TGTGCCAGCAGTTCTACTCAGGGGAATTCACCCCTCCACTTT. Its protein is CASSSTQGNSPLHF.

The V gene is TRBV5-1, the J gene TRBJ1-2; 7 bases fit TRBD1. Germline V CDR1 and CDR2: SGHRS, YFSETQ. The J segment lost 8 bases and the V segment lost 4 bases, leaving 14 bases of the junction unmatched. The CDR3 covers 15 residues. DNA of the CDR3: TGCGCCAGCAGCCGTGGACAGGAGTCGGTTAAGGGCTACACCTTC. This codes for CASSRGQESVKGYTF.

The rearrangement links TRBV14 to TRBJ2-1, with 8 bases identical to TRBD2. This CDR3 region has 16 residues. The V gene end was trimmed by 0 bases and the J gene end by 6 bases; junction bases not matched to a gene: 7. Germline V gives CDR1 SGHDN, CDR2 FVKESK. The DNA for the CDR3 is TGTGCCAGCAGCCAAGATCGGGGACTAGTCCCCAATGAGCAGTTCTTC. Its translation: CASSQDRGLVPNEQFF.

The J gene is TRBJ1-5, the V gene TRBV9; D is perhaps TRBD1 (5 bases). This CDR3 contains 15 residues. V was pared by 4 bases and J by 2 bases, with 13 bases between. Germline V gene sequence: CDR1 SGDLS, CDR2 YYNGEE. In nucleotides, the CDR3 is TGTGCCAGCAGCCCGGACGGGGGAGGCAATCAGCCCCAGCATTTT. Protein sequence: CASSPDGGGNQPQHF.

The V call is TRBV12-3 or TRBV12-4, the J call TRBJ1-6; D ambiguous. The CDR3 loop spans 13 amino acids. V was cut by 3 bases and J by 7 bases, with 7 bases left in between. DNA of the CDR3: TGTGCCAGCAGTTTTTCGGGGAATTCACCCCTCCACTTT. This encodes CASSFSGNSPLHF.

The chain recombines TRBV11-2 with TRBJ2-5; 8 positions match TRBD1. The CDR3 has 15 residues. Germline V gene sequence: CDR1 SGHAT, CDR2 FQNNGV. V lost 3 bases to trimming and J lost 5 bases; unmatched junction nucleotides: 8. CDR3 residues: CASSLDQGAWETQYF. The DNA of the CDR3 is TGTGCCAGCAGCTTGGACCAGGGGGCTTGGGAGACCCAGTACTTC.

The CDR3: CASSAWVGGRGYTF. DNA of the CDR3: TGTGCCAGCAGTGCCTGGGTTGGGGGAAGGGGCTACACCTTC. The V gene is TRBV28, the J gene TRBJ1-2; maybe TRBD1 (5 bases). V was clipped by 5 bases and J by 8 bases, with 18 bases between them. Germline CDR1 MDHEN, CDR2 SYDVKM. CDR3 length: 14 residues.

V gene TRBV18 combines with J gene TRBJ1-1; D is perhaps TRBD1 (6 bases). V shed 2 bases and J shed 6 bases, with 10 bases lying between them. CDR3 length equals 13 residues. The V gene's germline CDR1 is KGHSH and CDR2 LQKENI. The CDR3 reads CASSPNREAEAFF. CDR3 coding DNA: TGTGCCAGCTCACCAAACAGGGAGGCTGAAGCTTTCTTT.

V usage is TRBV4-3 and J usage is TRBJ1-6, with D possibly being TRBD1 (5 bases). Germline V gene data show CDR1 as LGHNA and CDR2 as YSLEER. Trimming shortened V by 0 bases and J by 4 bases, and 13 bases separated the two germline ends. This CDR3 is 17 amino acids long. For the CDR3, the DNA is TGCGCCAGCAGCCAAGACGAGGGGTCAATTTATAATTCACCCCTCCACTTT. Protein: CASSQDEGSIYNSPLHF.

This chain links TRBV6-2 or TRBV6-3 with TRBJ2-6; D ambiguous. The V end was cut by 3 bases, the J end by 1 base, with 19 bases between. This CDR3 region has 19 residues. Germline V gene sequence: CDR1 MNHEY, CDR2 SVGEGT. The CDR3 sequence is CASSYSRIGLVSGANVLTF. The CDR3 DNA reads as TGTGCCAGCAGTTATTCGAGGATAGGCTTAGTATCTGGGGCCAACGTCCTGACTTTC.

The CDR3 loop reads CASSLGTRGANTEAFF. DNA for the CDR3: TGTGCCAGCAGCTTAGGTACTAGGGGCGCCAACACTGAAGCTTTCTTT. V and J are TRBV7-8 and TRBJ1-1, with a tentative D call TRBD1 (5 bases). V lost 1 base and J lost 2, with 14 bases in between. Germline V gene lookup returns CDR1 SGHVS and CDR2 FQNEAQ. The CDR3 runs to 16 residues.

J is TRBJ2-7 and V is TRBV6-6, with D possibly matching TRBD1 (6 bases). Germline CDR1 is MNHNY and CDR2 is SVGAGI (reference sequence). V gave up 2 bases and J gave up 2 bases, with 7 bases separating them. CDR3 length: 13 amino acids. DNA for the CDR3: TGTGCCAGCAGTTACGGGGGCCCCTACGAGCAGTACTTC. This sequence encodes CASSYGGPYEQYF.

This clone showed up just once. The rearrangement uses TRBV6-5 and TRBJ1-6, with D unclear. Trimming cost V 2 bases and J 9 bases, with 11 bases left between them. Germline V gene data show CDR1 as MNHEY and CDR2 as SVGAGI. This CDR3 region has 14 residues. The CDR3 loop reads CASSYGRYGSPLHF. The CDR3 nucleotides are TGTGCCAGCAGTTACGGGAGATATGGTTCACCCCTCCACTTT.

The chain recombines TRBV28 with TRBJ1-2; D remains ambiguous. Germline CDR1 reads MDHEN; CDR2 reads SYDVKM. The CDR3 consists of 11 residues. V gave up 4 bases and J gave up 8 bases, with 8 bases separating them. The CDR3 DNA sequence: TGTGCCAGCAGTTCCGGGTGGGGCTACACCTTC. This encodes CASSSGWGYTF.

V gene TRBV14 combines with J gene TRBJ1-1, with unresolved D. Trimming shortened V by 4 bases and J by 0 bases, and 9 bases separated the two germline ends. There are 14 residues in the CDR3. Germline assignment: CDR1 SGHDN and CDR2 FVKESK. The CDR3 is CASSLPGMNTEAFF. The CDR3 region has the DNA TGTGCCAGCAGCCTTCCGGGAATGAACACTGAAGCTTTCTTT.

The genes are TRBV18 and TRBJ1-2; 10 bases align to TRBD1. The CDR3 totals 14 residues. Germline assignment: CDR1 KGHSH and CDR2 LQKENI. V lost 3 bases, J lost 8 bases, and 6 bases stayed unmatched. The CDR3 DNA follows: TGTGCCAGCTCACCTCTCGGGACAGGGGACGGCTACACCTTC. It yields the protein CASSPLGTGDGYTF.

The V gene is TRBV18, the J gene TRBJ1-6; 11 nucleotides align to TRBD1. Germline V gene data show CDR1 as KGHSH and CDR2 as LQKENI. The CDR3 is made up of 18 amino acids. After removal of 5 bases from V and 9 bases from J, the junction contained 15 bases not matched to a gene. The CDR3 is CASSSTLPGTGGVSPLHF. The CDR3 bases are TGTGCCAGCTCATCAACACTTCCCGGGACAGGGGGAGTTTCACCCCTCCACTTT.

The V and J genes are TRBV7-9 and TRBJ1-1; 7 bases match TRBD1. CDR1 and CDR2 (germline): SEHNR, FQNEAQ (reference sequence). V lost 0 bases, J lost 11 bases, and 12 bases stayed unmatched. The CDR3 runs 15 residues. CDR3 sequence (DNA): TGTGCCAGCAGCTTAGCATACCCAGGGGGAAAATGGGCTTTCTTT. Its protein is CASSLAYPGGKWAFF. Using reference TRBV7-9 and TRBJ1-1 for the parts outside the CDR3, the full variable domain is DTGVSQNPRHKITKRGQNVTFRCDPISEHNRLYWYRQTLGQGPEFLTYFQNEAQLEKSRLLSDRFSAERPKGSFSTLEIQRTEQGDSAMYLCASSLAYPGGKWAFFGQGTRLTVV.

The sample holds a few counts of this clone. The chain combines TRBV14 with TRBJ2-7, with D possibly matching TRBD2 (6 bases). This CDR3 is built from 14 residues. V shed 1 base and J shed 7 bases, with 14 bases lying between them. CDR1 SGHDN and CDR2 FVKESK come from the germline V gene. The CDR3 nucleotides are TGTGCCAGCAGCCAAGCTTGGGCGGGGAGGGAGCAGTACTTC. This codes for CASSQAWAGREQYF.

The chain joins TRBV9 to TRBJ2-1, with TRBD2 matching over 9 bases. The CDR3 is 14 residues long. Germline assignment: CDR1 SGDLS and CDR2 YYNGEE. The J segment lost 4 bases and the V segment lost 3 bases, leaving 2 bases of the junction unmatched. The CDR3 DNA reads as TGTGCCAGCAGCGGAAGCGGGGGGTACAATGAGCAGTTCTTC. Residues: CASSGSGGYNEQFF.

The chain joins TRBV10-3 to TRBJ1-4, with D unclear. The V and J ends lost 5 bases and 8 bases respectively, with 12 bases between them. This CDR3 is built from 13 residues. From germline, CDR1 is ENHRY and CDR2 SYGVKD. The CDR3 coding sequence is TGTGCCATCAGTCCGGCTGTTCGGGAAAAACTGTTTTTT. It is translated as CAISPAVREKLFF.

This rearrangement joins TRBV5-5 to TRBJ2-5; the match to TRBD1 covers 8 bases. Germline V lookup: CDR1 SGHKS, CDR2 YYEKEE (reference sequence). The CDR3 contains 15 residues. V trimming: 4 bases; J trimming: 5 bases; junction bases outside the gene matches: 10. In nucleotides, the CDR3 is TGTGCCAGCAGCCGCGGACAGGGAGTAGCGGAGACCCAGTACTTC. Amino acid sequence: CASSRGQGVAETQYF.

This clone was found a few times. The chain combines TRBV3-1 (or the pseudogene TRBV3-2) with TRBJ1-1; a weak D match, TRBD1 (5 bases). CDR3 length: 15 amino acids. The germline gives CDR1 LGHDT, CDR2 YNNKEL (reference sequence). With 3 bases removed from V and 1 base from J, the gap between germline ends came to 12 bases. The CDR3 reads CASSQAGLWNTEAFF. The CDR3 coding sequence is TGTGCCAGCAGCCAGGCAGGGCTGTGGAACACTGAAGCTTTCTTT.

This clone has just a few counts. At one of its ends the junction is not consistent with the germline gene, which may arise from a read error. The chain uses TRBV3-1 (or the pseudogene TRBV3-2) and TRBJ2-7; 7 bases line up with TRBD2. Germline V gene data show CDR1 as LGHDT and CDR2 as YNNKEL (reference sequence). The length of the CDR3 is 11 residues. CDR3 protein: CASSQIGLAVF. CDR3 nucleotide sequence: TGTGCCAGCAGCCAAATCGGGCTAGCGGTTTTC.

This rearrangement joins TRBV3-1 (or the pseudogene TRBV3-2) to TRBJ1-2; 7 positions agree with TRBD1. After removal of 1 base from V and 6 bases from J, the junction contained 2 bases not matched to a gene. The CDR3 is 13 residues long. Germline CDR1 LGHDT, CDR2 YNNKEL (reference sequence). CDR3 bases: TGTGCCAGCAGCCAAGTTACAGGGGATGGCTACACCTTC. This sequence encodes CASSQVTGDGYTF.

The rearrangement uses TRBV19 and TRBJ1-2; weak D call: TRBD1 (5 bases). Germline V lookup: CDR1 LNHDA, CDR2 SQIVND (reference sequence). The CDR3 spans 12 residues. Between the trimmed V and J ends, which lost 7 bases and 7 bases, there was a span of 13 bases. In DNA, the CDR3 is TGTGCCAGTAACCCAGGGAGTGGTGGCTACACCTTC. Translating gives CASNPGSGGYTF.

This clone occurred a few times. The chain carries TRBV9 and TRBJ2-1; a weak D match, TRBD2 (6 bases). This CDR3 is built from 16 residues. Germline V gene lookup returns CDR1 SGDLS and CDR2 YYNGEE. Trimming removed 6 bases at V and 3 bases at J, with 19 bases between. The CDR3 DNA reads as TGTGCCAGCACCCTCAAGGGCGGGGACGGCTACAATGAGCAGTTCTTC. Protein: CASTLKGGDGYNEQFF. The full variable domain, rest sourced from reference TRBV9 and TRBJ2-1, is DSGVTQTPKHLITATGQRVTLRCSPRSGDLSVYWYQQSLDQGLQFLIQYYNGEERAKGNILERFSAQQFPDLHSELNLSSLELGDSALYFCASTLKGGDGYNEQFFGPGTRLTVL.

This rearrangement joins TRBV10-3 to TRBJ1-1; no reliable D call. CDR3 length equals 13 residues. The V end was cut by 0 bases, the J end by 6 bases, with 8 bases between. Germline CDR1 is ENHRY and CDR2 is SYGVKD. The CDR3 DNA reads TGTGCCATCAGTGAGTCGGTTGTTCCTGAAGCTTTCTTT. It translates to CAISESVVPEAFF.